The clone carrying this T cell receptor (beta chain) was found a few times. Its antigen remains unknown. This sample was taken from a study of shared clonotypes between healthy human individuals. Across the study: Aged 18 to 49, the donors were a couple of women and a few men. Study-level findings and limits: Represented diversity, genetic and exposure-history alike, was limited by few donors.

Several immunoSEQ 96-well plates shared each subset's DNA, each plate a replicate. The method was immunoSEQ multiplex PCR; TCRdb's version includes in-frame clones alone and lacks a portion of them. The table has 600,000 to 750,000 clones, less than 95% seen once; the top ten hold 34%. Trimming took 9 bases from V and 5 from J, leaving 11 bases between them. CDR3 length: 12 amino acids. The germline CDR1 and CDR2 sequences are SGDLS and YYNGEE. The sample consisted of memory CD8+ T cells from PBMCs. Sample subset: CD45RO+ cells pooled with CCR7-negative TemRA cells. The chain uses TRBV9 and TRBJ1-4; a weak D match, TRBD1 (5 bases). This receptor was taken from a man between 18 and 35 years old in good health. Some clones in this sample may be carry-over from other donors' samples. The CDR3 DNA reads TGTGCCACCGGGGACGGGAATGAAAAACTGTTTTTT. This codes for CATGDGNEKLFF.